A single T cell receptor beta chain is shown here with its context. The table came from immunoSEQ multiplex PCR; TCRdb's copy has only in-frame clones and leaves some out. The sample includes about 160,000 clones, 65% to 90% seen only once; the top ten take approximately 2.2%. The sample comes from a study of cytomegalovirus exposure and HLA in healthy donors. Germline V CDR1 and CDR2: LGHNA, YNFKEQ. The CDR3 loop spans 12 amino acids. V lost 0 bases and J 7 bases, leaving 6 bases between the germline ends. The sequenced material came from PBMCs. The receptor was derived from a woman aged 18-29 years in good health and CMV-seronegative. This chain links TRBV4-2 with TRBJ1-1, with D perhaps TRBD1 (5 bases). CDR3 in amino acids: CASSQERGEAFF. Here the CDR3 DNA reads TGTGCCAGCAGCCAAGAAAGGGGTGAAGCTTTCTTT.